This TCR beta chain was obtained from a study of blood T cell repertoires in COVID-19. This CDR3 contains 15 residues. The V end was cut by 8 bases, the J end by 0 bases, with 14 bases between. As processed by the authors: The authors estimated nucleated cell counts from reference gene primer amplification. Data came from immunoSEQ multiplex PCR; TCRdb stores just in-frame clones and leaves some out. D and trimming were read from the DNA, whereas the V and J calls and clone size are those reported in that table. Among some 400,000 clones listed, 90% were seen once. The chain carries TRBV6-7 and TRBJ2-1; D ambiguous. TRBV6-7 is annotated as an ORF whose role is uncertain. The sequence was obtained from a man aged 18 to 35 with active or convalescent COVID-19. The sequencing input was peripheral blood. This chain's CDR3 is CASEKISSSYNEQFF. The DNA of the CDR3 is TGTGCCAGCGAGAAAATTAGTAGCTCCTACAATGAGCAGTTCTTC.